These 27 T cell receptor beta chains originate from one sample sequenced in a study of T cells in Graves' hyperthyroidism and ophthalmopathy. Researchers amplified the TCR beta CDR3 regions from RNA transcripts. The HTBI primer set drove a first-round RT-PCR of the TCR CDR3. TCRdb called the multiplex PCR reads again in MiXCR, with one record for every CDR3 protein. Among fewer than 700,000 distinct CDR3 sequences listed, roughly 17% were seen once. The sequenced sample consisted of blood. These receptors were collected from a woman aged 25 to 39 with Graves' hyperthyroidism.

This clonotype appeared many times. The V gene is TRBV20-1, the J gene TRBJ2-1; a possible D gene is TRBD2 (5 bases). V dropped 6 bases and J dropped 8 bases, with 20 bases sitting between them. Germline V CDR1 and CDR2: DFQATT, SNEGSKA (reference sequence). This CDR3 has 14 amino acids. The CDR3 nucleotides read TGCAGTGCACTAGGACTTACTAAAGGGTATGAGCAGTTCTTC. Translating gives CSALGLTKGYEQFF.

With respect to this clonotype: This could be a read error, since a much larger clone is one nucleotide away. The CDR3 nucleotides read TGTACCAGCTCATTTACGGGACAGGGCAGCTATGGCTACACCTTC. Translation: CTSSFTGQGSYGYTF. The chain is built from TRBV18 and TRBJ1-2; the match to TRBD1 covers 9 bases. This CDR3 is 15 amino acids long. Per the germline V gene, CDR1 is KGHSH and CDR2 is LQKENI.

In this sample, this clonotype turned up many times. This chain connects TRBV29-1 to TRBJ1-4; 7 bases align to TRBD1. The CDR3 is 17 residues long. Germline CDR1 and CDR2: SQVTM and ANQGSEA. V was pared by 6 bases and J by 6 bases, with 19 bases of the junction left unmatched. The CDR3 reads CSVLEITLTGDDEKLFF. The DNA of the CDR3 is TGCAGCGTCCTGGAAATTACCCTAACAGGGGATGATGAAAAACTGTTTTTT.

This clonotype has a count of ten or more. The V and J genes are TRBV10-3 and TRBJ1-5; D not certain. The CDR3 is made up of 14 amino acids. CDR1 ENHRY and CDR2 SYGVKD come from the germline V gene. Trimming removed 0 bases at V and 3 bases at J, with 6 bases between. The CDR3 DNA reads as TGTGCCATCAGTGAGTCGGGTGACAATCAGCCCCAGCATTTT. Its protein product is CAISESGDNQPQHF.

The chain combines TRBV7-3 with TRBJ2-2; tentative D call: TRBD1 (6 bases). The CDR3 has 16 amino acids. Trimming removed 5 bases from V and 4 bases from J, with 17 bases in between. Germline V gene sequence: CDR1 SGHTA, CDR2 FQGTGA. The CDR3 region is CASSRGGSWGTGELFF. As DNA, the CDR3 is TGTGCCAGCAGCCGAGGGGGATCTTGGGGCACCGGGGAGCTGTTTTTT.

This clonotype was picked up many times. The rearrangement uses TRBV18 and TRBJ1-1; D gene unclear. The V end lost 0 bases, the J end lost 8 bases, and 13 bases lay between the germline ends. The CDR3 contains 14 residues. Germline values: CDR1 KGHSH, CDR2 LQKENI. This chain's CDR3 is CASSPPVRAGEAFF. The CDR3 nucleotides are TGTGCCAGCTCACCACCGGTCCGGGCGGGGGAAGCTTTCTTT.

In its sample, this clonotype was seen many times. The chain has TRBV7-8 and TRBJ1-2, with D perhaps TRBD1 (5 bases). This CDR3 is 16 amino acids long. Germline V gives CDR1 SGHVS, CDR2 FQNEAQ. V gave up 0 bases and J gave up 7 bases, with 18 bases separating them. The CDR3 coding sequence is TGTGCCAGCAGCTTAGCGGGGACCCGGTTTAGTAGTGGCTACACCTTC. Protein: CASSLAGTRFSSGYTF.

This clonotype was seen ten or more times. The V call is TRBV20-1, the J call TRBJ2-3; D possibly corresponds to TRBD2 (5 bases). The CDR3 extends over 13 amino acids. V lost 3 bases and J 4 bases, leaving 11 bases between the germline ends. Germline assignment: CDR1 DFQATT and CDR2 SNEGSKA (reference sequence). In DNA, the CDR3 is TGCAGTGCTAGCCGAGGGAGCTCAGATACGCAGTATTTT. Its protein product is CSASRGSSDTQYF.

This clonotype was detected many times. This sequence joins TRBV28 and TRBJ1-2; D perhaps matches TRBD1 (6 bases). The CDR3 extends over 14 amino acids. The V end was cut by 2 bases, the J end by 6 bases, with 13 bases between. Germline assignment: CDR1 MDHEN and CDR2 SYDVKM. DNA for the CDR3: TGTGCCAGCAGTTTAGGCAGGGGCAGGGATGGCTACACCTTC. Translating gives CASSLGRGRDGYTF.

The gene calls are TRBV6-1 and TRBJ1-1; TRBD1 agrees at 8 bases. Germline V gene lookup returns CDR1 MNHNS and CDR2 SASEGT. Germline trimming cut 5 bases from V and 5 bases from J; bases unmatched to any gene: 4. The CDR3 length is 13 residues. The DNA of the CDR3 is TGTGCCAGCAGTCGGACAGGGTGGACTGAAGCTTTCTTT. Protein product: CASSRTGWTEAFF.

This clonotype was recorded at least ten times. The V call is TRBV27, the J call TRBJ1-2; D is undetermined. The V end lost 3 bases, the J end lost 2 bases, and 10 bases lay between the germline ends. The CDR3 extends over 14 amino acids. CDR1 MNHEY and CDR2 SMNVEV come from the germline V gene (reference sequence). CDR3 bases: TGTGCCAGCAGTTTCCTGAGCGCAAACTATGGCTACACCTTC. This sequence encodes CASSFLSANYGYTF.

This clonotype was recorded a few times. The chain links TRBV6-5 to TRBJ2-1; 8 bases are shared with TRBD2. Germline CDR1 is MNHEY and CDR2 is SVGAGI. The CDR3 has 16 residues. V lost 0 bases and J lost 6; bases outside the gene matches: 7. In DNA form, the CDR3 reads TGTGCCAGCAGTTACTCCCAAAGCGGGAGTGGCAATGAGCAGTTCTTC. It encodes CASSYSQSGSGNEQFF.

The CDR3 is CASSFIVGEDQPQHF. The DNA of the CDR3 is TGTGCCAGCAGCTTTATTGTCGGGGAGGATCAGCCCCAGCATTTT. This chain joins TRBV7-2 and TRBJ1-5; D gene uncertain. Germline lookup yields CDR1 SGHTA and CDR2 FQGNSA. V was pared by 3 bases and J by 5 bases, with 14 bases between. This CDR3 spans 15 amino acids.

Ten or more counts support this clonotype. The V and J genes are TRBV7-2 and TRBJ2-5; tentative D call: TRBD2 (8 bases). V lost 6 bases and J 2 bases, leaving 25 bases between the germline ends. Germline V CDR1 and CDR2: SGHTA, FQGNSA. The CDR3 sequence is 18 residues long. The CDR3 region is CASSLEGALAGLQETQYF. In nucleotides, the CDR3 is TGTGCCAGCAGTCTCGAGGGGGCCTTAGCGGGACTACAAGAGACCCAGTACTTC.

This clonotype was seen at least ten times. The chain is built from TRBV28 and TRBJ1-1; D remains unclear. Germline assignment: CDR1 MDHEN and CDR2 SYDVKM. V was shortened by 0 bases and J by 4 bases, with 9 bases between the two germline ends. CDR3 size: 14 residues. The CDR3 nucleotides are TGTGCCAGCAGTTTATGGGGCTTGGGCACTGAAGCTTTCTTT. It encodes CASSLWGLGTEAFF.

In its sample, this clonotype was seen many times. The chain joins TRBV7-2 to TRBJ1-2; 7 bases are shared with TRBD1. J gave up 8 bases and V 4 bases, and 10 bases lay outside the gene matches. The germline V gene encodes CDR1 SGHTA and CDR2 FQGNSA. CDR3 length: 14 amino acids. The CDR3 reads CASSSRDSTSGYTF. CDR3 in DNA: TGTGCCAGCAGCTCCCGGGACAGCACTAGCGGCTACACCTTC.

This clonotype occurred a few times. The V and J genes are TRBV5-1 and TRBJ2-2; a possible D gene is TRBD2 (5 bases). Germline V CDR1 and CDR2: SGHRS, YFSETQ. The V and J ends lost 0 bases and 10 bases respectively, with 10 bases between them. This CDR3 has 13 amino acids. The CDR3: CASSLEDSLELFF. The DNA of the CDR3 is TGCGCCAGCAGCTTGGAGGACTCTTTGGAGCTGTTTTTT.

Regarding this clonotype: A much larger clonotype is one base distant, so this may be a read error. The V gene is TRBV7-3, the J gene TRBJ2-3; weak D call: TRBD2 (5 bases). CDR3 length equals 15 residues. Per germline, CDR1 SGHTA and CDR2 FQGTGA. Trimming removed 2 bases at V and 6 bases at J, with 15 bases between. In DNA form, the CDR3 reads TGTGCCAGCAGCTTACGGGGTGGTCGAGGCGATACGCAGTATTTT. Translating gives CASSLRGGRGDTQYF.

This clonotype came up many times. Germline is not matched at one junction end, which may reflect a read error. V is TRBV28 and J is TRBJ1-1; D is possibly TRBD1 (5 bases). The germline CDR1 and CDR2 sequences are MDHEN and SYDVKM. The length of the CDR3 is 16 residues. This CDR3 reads CASRLPPTGWNTEAFF. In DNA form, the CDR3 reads TGTGCCAGCCGTTTACCACCCACAGGCTGGAACACTGAAGCTTTCTTT. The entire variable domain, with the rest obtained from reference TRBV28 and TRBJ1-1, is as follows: DVKVTQSSRYLVKRTGEKVFLECVQDMDHENMFWYRQDPGLGLRLIYFSYDVKMKEKGDIPEGYSVSREKKERFSLILESASTNQTSMYLCASRLPPTGWNTEAFFGQGTRLTVV.

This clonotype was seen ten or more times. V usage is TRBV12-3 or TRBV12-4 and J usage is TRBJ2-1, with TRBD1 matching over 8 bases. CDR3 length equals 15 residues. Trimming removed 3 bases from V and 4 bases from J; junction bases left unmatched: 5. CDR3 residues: CASSFVDRVYNEQFF. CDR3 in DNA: TGTGCCAGCAGTTTTGTGGACAGGGTATACAATGAGCAGTTCTTC.

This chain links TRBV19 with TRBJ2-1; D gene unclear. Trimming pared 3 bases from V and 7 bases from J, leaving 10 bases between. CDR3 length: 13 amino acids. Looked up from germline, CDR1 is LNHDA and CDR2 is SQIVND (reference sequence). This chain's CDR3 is CASSMEPWNEQFF. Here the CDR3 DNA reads TGTGCCAGTAGTATGGAACCTTGGAATGAGCAGTTCTTC.

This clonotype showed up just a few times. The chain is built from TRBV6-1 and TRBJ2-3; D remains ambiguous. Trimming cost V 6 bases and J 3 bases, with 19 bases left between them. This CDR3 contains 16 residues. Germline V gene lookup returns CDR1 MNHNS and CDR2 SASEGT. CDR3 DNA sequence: TGTGCCAGCAGATCCTCCCTCGAGAAGTTGACAGATACGCAGTATTTT. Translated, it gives CASRSSLEKLTDTQYF.

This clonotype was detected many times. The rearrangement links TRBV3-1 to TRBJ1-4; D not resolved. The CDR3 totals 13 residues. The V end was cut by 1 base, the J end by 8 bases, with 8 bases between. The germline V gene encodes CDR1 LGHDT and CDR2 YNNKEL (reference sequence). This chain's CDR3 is CASSQVESEKLFF. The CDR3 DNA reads TGTGCCAGCAGCCAAGTGGAATCGGAAAAACTGTTTTTT.

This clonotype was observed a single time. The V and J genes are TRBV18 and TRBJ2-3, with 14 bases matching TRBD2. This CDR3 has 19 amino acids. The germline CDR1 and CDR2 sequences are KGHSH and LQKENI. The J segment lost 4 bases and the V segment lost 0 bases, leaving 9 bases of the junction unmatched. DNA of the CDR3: TGTGCCAGCTCACCACCGACTAGCGGGAGGGGCGACTGGTCAGATACGCAGTATTTT. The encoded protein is CASSPPTSGRGDWSDTQYF.

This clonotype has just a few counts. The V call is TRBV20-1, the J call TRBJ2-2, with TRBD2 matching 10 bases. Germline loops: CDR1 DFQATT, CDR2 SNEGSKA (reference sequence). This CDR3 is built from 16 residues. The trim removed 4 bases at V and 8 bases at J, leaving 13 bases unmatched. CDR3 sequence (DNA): TGCAGTGCTACTAAATCGACTAGCGGGTTAAAAGGGGAGCTGTTTTTT. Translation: CSATKSTSGLKGELFF.

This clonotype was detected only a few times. This chain's CDR3 is CASSPNSGFLPTGELFF. In nucleotides, the CDR3 is TGTGCCAGCAGCCCCAATTCAGGTTTTCTACCCACCGGGGAGCTGTTTTTT. The chain combines TRBV11-2 with TRBJ2-2; D unclear. V shed 5 bases and J shed 4 bases, with 20 bases lying between them. From germline, CDR1 is SGHAT and CDR2 FQNNGV. There are 17 residues in the CDR3. Based on the CDR3 plus reference TRBV11-2 and TRBJ2-2, the full variable domain is EAGVAQSPRYKIIEKRQSVAFWCNPISGHATLYWYQQILGQGPKLLIQFQNNGVVDDSQLPKDRFSAERLKGVDSTLKIQPAKLEDSAVYLCASSPNSGFLPTGELFFGEGSRLTVL.

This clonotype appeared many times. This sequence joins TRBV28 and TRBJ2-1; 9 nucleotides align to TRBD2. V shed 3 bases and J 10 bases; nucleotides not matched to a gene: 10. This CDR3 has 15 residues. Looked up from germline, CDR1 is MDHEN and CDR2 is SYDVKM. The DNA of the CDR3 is TGTGCCAGCAGTTTTCGAGGACTAGCGAATTCGGAGCAGTTCTTC. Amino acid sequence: CASSFRGLANSEQFF. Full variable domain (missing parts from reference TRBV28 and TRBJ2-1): DVKVTQSSRYLVKRTGEKVFLECVQDMDHENMFWYRQDPGLGLRLIYFSYDVKMKEKGDIPEGYSVSREKKERFSLILESASTNQTSMYLCASSFRGLANSEQFFGPGTRLTVL.